The 14 T cell receptor beta chains below come from one sample, sequenced in a study of blood T cell repertoires in COVID-19 (dated by TCRdb to 2018 to 2020). The library was made by the immunoSEQ multiplex PCR assay. TCRdb re-hosts the immuneACCESS table, in-frame sequences only. Its copies lack some clones; in the studies checked, an unresolved V gene accounts for under half of them, and the cause for the rest is not known. Within this sample are 140,000 to 150,000 clones, with 87% of them counted one time only. The ten largest clones add up to about 11% of the sample. The sequenced material came from PBMCs or T cells enriched from blood (not recorded which). These TCRs come from a man aged 60-69 years who had recovered from COVID-19.

This chain connects TRBV30 to TRBJ1-5; D not certain. Looked up from germline, CDR1 is GTSNPN and CDR2 is SVGIG (reference sequence). The CDR3 length is 15 residues. V dropped 0 bases and J dropped 5 bases, with 14 bases sitting between them. The CDR3 nucleotides are TGTGCCTGGAGTGTCGGTGATGGGAGGTATCAGCCCCAGCATTTT. This codes for CAWSVGDGRYQPQHF.

Only a few counts were recorded for this clone. The chain carries TRBV13 and TRBJ1-5, with D perhaps TRBD1 (5 bases). V was pared by 5 bases and J by 6 bases, with 20 bases between. Germline CDR1 reads PRHDT; CDR2 reads FYEKMQ (reference sequence). The CDR3 runs to 16 residues. The DNA for the CDR3 is TGTGCCAGCAGCAGAGGTGGGAGGGGCGGCGGTCAGCCCCAGCATTTT. This encodes CASSRGGRGGGQPQHF.

The chain carries TRBV18 and TRBJ2-2, with 10 bases matching TRBD2. J lost 1 base, V lost 3 bases, and 8 bases had no gene match. The CDR3 spans 18 residues. Germline V gene lookup returns CDR1 KGHSH and CDR2 LQKENI. DNA of the CDR3: TGTGCCAGCTCACCTATCCCTAGCGGGGGCCGGAACACCGGGGAGCTGTTTTTT. Protein sequence: CASSPIPSGGRNTGELFF. Complete variable domain (other parts from reference TRBV18 and TRBJ2-2): NAGVMQNPRHLVRRRGQEARLRCSPMKGHSHVYWYRQLPEEGLKFMVYLQKENIIDESGMPKERFSAEFPKEGPSILRIQQVVRGDSAAYFCASSPIPSGGRNTGELFFGEGSRLTVL.

This rearrangement joins TRBV27 to TRBJ1-2, with 11 bases that match TRBD1. The J segment lost 7 bases and the V segment lost 4 bases, leaving 2 bases of the junction unmatched. CDR1 and CDR2 (germline): MNHEY, SMNVEV (reference sequence). The CDR3 is 13 amino acids. The chain's CDR3 is CASSWGTGGGYTF. CDR3 DNA: TGTGCCAGCAGTTGGGGGACAGGGGGTGGCTACACCTTC.

J is TRBJ2-1 and V is TRBV3-1 (or the pseudogene TRBV3-2), with 10 nucleotides matching TRBD2. The CDR3 extends over 17 amino acids. J was trimmed by 10 bases and V by 5 bases; bases with no gene match: 17. From germline, CDR1 is LGHDT and CDR2 YNNKEL (reference sequence). CDR3 amino acids: CASSGARGLADLKEQFF. The CDR3 region has the DNA TGTGCCAGCAGCGGCGCCCGCGGACTAGCGGACTTGAAGGAGCAGTTCTTC.

J is TRBJ1-2 and V is TRBV2; 9 nucleotides agree with TRBD1. V was pared by 8 bases and J by 4 bases, with 8 bases of the junction left unmatched. CDR3 length: 14 residues. CDR1 and CDR2 (germline): SNHLY, FYNNEI. Written as DNA, the CDR3 is TGTGCCAGCCAACTAACAGGGGGCCCCTATGGCTACACCTTC. Its protein product is CASQLTGGPYGYTF.

J is TRBJ2-3 and V is TRBV4-2; D remains unclear. The CDR3 spans 14 residues. Germline assignment: CDR1 LGHNA and CDR2 YNFKEQ. Trimming removed 0 bases from V and 0 bases from J, with 4 bases in between. CDR3 sequence (DNA): TGTGCCAGCAGCCAAGACCATAGCACAGATACGCAGTATTTT. This sequence encodes CASSQDHSTDTQYF.

The chain recombines TRBV27 with TRBJ1-5; D is possibly TRBD1 (6 bases). Germline CDR1 reads MNHEY; CDR2 reads SMNVEV (reference sequence). V was cut by 0 bases and J by 6 bases, with 12 bases left in between. The CDR3 spans 15 residues. CDR3 DNA: TGTGCCAGCAGTTTATCTCGGCAGGGGTTTCAGCCCCAGCATTTT. Its protein is CASSLSRQGFQPQHF.

The rearrangement joins TRBV30 to TRBJ2-2; the match to TRBD2 covers 7 bases. The junction had 7 bases not matched to a gene; V was cut back by 0 bases and J by 0 bases. The CDR3 contains 17 residues. The V gene's germline CDR1 is GTSNPN and CDR2 SVGIG (reference sequence). The CDR3 DNA reads as TGTGCCTGGAGTGTCTGGCGGGGGAATTCGAACACCGGGGAGCTGTTTTTT. Protein: CAWSVWRGNSNTGELFF.

The chain joins TRBV30 to TRBJ2-7; D unclear. The CDR3 has 14 residues. Germline V gene data show CDR1 as GTSNPN and CDR2 as SVGIG (reference sequence). The V end was cut by 0 bases, the J end by 4 bases, with 13 bases between. The CDR3 sequence is CAWSVSRKLYEQYF. The CDR3, as DNA: TGTGCCTGGAGTGTGTCTAGAAAACTATACGAGCAGTACTTC.

This clone showed up just once. This chain connects TRBV28 to TRBJ1-5; 7 bases line up with TRBD1. The CDR3 loop spans 15 amino acids. V was pared by 1 base and J by 4 bases, with 4 bases of the junction left unmatched. CDR1 is MDHEN, CDR2 SYDVKM, per germline. In DNA form, the CDR3 reads TGTGCCAGCAGTTTATATGCAGGGGGGAATCAGCCCCAGCATTTT. Amino acids: CASSLYAGGNQPQHF.

The rearrangement joins TRBV2 to TRBJ2-7, with a possible D match to TRBD1 (7 bases). The CDR3 runs to 14 residues. V lost 4 bases, J lost 6 bases, and 16 bases lay in between. Germline V gene lookup returns CDR1 SNHLY and CDR2 FYNNEI. The CDR3: CASSGVRGALEQYF. CDR3 in DNA: TGTGCCAGCAGTGGAGTCAGGGGGGCCCTCGAGCAGTACTTC.

This clone was seen just once. The J gene is TRBJ2-7, the V gene TRBV15; the D gene is possibly TRBD2 (5 bases). This CDR3 region has 14 residues. With 5 bases removed from V and 1 base from J, the gap between germline ends came to 12 bases. Germline values: CDR1 LNHNV, CDR2 YYDKDF (reference sequence). The CDR3 loop reads CATSPGPGSYEQYF. CDR3 bases: TGTGCCACCAGCCCGGGCCCGGGGTCCTACGAGCAGTACTTC.

This rearrangement joins TRBV7-3 to TRBJ2-1; maybe TRBD1 (6 bases). V was pared by 2 bases and J by 5 bases, with 13 bases between. The CDR3 sequence is 15 residues long. Germline V gene sequence: CDR1 SGHTA, CDR2 FQGTGA. CDR3: CASSLVGAHHNEQFF. The CDR3 DNA reads as TGTGCCAGCAGCTTAGTGGGGGCGCATCACAATGAGCAGTTCTTC.